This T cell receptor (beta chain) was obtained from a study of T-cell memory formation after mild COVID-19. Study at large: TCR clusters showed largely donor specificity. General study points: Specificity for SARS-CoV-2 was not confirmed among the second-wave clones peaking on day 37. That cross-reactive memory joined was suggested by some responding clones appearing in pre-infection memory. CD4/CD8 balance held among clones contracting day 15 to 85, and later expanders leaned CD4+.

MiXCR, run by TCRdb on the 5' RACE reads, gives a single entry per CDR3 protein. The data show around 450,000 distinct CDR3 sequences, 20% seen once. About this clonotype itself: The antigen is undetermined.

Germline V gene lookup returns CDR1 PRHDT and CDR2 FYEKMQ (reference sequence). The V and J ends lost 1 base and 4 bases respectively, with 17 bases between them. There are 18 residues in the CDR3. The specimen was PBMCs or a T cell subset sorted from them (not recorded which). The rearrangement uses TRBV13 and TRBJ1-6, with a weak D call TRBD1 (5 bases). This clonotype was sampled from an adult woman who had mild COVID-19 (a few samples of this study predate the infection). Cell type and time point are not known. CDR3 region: CASSLVHSGASYNSPLHF. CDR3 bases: TGTGCCAGCAGCTTAGTTCATTCCGGGGCCTCTTATAATTCACCCCTCCACTTT.